This T cell receptor (beta chain) was captured in a study of blood T cell repertoires in COVID-19. In the study overall: The study drew acute and convalescent COVID-19 samples from the United States, Italy and Spain. T cells, B-cell-depleted T cells, or PBMCs supplied cDNA or gDNA.

Germline V CDR1 and CDR2: SGHRS, YFSETQ. The V gene end was trimmed by 0 bases and the J gene end by 1 base; junction bases not matched to a gene: 6. This CDR3 has 17 residues. Per the authors' pipeline: Amplified reference gene primers provided the basis for estimating nucleated cell counts. The table came from immunoSEQ multiplex PCR; TCRdb's copy has only in-frame clones and leaves some out. V and J calls and clone size come straight from that table; D and trimming were deduced from the DNA. The sample holds around 100,000 clones, 84% seen once. The gene calls are TRBV5-1 and TRBJ2-2, with 7 bases matching TRBD2. This receptor was obtained from a human donor in a cohort sampled during active COVID-19. Specimen: peripheral blood. Here the CDR3 DNA reads TGCGCCAGCAGCTTGGCCTACGGCGGGGGGAACACCGGGGAGCTGTTTTTT. The encoded protein is CASSLAYGGGNTGELFF.